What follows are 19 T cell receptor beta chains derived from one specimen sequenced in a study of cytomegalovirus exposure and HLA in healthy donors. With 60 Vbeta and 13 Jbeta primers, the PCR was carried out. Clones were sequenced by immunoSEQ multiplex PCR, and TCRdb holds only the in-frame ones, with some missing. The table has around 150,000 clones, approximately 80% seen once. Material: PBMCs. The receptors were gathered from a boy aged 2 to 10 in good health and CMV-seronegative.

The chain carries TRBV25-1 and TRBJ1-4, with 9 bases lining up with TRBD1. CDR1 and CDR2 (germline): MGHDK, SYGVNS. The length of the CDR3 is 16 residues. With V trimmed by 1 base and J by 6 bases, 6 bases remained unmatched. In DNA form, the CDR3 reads TGTGCCAGCAGTGAATTCGGGACAGGGCCTCATGAAAAACTGTTTTTT. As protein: CASSEFGTGPHEKLFF. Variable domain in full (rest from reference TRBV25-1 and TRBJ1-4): EADIYQTPRYLVIGTGKKITLECSQTMGHDKMYWYQQDPGMELHLIHYSYGVNSTEKGDLSSESTVSRIRTEHFPLTLESARPSHTSQYLCASSEFGTGPHEKLFFGSGTQLSVL.

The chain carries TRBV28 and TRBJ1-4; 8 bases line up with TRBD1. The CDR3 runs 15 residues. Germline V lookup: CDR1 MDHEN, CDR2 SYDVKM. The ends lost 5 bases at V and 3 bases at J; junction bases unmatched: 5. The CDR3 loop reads CASSPVQGANEKLFF. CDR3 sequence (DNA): TGTGCCAGCAGTCCAGTACAGGGGGCTAATGAAAAACTGTTTTTT. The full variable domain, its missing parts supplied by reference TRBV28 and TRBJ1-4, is DVKVTQSSRYLVKRTGEKVFLECVQDMDHENMFWYRQDPGLGLRLIYFSYDVKMKEKGDIPEGYSVSREKKERFSLILESASTNQTSMYLCASSPVQGANEKLFFGSGTQLSVL.

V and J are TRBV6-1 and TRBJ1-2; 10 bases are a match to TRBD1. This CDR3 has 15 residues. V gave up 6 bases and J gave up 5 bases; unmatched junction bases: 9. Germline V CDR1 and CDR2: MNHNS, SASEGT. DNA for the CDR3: TGTGCCAGCAGGGAGGGGACAGGGGCTTCGTATGGCTACACCTTC. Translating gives CASREGTGASYGYTF.

The chain's CDR3 is CASSGGGWVRNTEAFF. The CDR3 DNA reads as TGTGCCAGCAGTGGGGGGGGGTGGGTGAGGAACACTGAAGCTTTCTTT. The rearrangement links TRBV25-1 to TRBJ1-1; D might be TRBD1 (5 bases). V lost 4 bases, J lost 1 base, and 16 bases lay in between. The V gene's germline CDR1 is MGHDK and CDR2 SYGVNS. The CDR3 sequence is 16 residues long.

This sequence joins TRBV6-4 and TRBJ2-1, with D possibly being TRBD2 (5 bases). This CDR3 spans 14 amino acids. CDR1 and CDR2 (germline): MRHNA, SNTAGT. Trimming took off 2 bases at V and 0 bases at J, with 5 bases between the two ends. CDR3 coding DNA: TGTGCCAGCAGTGACGGGAGCTCCTACAATGAGCAGTTCTTC. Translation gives CASSDGSSYNEQFF.

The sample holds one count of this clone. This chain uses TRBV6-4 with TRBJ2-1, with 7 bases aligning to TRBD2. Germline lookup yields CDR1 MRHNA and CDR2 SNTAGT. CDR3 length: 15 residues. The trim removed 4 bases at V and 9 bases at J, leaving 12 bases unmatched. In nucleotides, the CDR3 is TGTGCCAGCAGTGCGACTCCCGAGGGAGGGAGTGAGCAGTTCTTC. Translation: CASSATPEGGSEQFF.

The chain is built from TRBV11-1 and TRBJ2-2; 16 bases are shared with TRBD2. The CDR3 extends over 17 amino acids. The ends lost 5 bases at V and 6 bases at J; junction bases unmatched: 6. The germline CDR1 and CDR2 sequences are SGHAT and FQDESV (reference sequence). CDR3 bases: TGTGCCAGCAGCGGCGGGACTAGCGGGAGGGCCTCCGGGGAGCTGTTTTTT. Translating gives CASSGGTSGRASGELFF.

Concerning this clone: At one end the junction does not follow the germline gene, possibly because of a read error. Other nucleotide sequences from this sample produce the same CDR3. The CDR3 region has the DNA TGCGCCAGCAGCCAAAGGGTGCAGGGGGAACGGCTCTTC. Encoded protein: CASSQRVQGERLF. The chain recombines TRBV6-5 with TRBJ2-1; 7 bases are shared with TRBD1. The germline gives CDR1 MNHEY, CDR2 SVGAGI. This CDR3 is 13 amino acids long.

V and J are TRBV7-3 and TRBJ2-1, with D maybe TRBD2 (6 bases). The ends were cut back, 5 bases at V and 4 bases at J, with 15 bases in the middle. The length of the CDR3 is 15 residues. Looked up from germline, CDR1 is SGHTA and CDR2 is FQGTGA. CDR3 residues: CASSVQGGGYNEQFF. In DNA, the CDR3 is TGTGCCAGCAGCGTGCAGGGAGGAGGTTACAATGAGCAGTTCTTC.

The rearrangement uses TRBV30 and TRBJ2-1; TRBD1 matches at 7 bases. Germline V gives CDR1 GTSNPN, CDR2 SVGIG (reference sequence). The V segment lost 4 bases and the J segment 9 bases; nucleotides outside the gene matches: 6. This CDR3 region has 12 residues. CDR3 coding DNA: TGTGCCTGGATGCGAGGGGGCGGTGAGCAGTTCTTC. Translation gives CAWMRGGGEQFF.

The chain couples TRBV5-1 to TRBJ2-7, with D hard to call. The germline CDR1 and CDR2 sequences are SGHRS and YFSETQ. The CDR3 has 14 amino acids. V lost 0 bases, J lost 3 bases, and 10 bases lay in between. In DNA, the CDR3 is TGCGCCAGCAGCTTGGACACAGCCCGCTACGAGCAGTACTTC. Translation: CASSLDTARYEQYF.

CDR3 in DNA: TGTGCCAGCACCCCGTGGAGACAGGGGGGATATGGCTACACCTTC. As protein: CASTPWRQGGYGYTF. The chain combines TRBV5-6 with TRBJ1-2; TRBD1 matches 9 bases. V lost 6 bases to trimming and J lost 5 bases; unmatched junction nucleotides: 11. The germline V gene encodes CDR1 SGHDT and CDR2 YYEEEE. CDR3 length: 15 residues.

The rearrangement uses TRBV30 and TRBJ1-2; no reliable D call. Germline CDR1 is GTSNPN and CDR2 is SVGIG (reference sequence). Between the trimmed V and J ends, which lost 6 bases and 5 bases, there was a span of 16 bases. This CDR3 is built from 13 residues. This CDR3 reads CACVPNSGYGYTF. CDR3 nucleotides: TGTGCCTGCGTGCCAAATTCGGGTTATGGCTACACCTTC.

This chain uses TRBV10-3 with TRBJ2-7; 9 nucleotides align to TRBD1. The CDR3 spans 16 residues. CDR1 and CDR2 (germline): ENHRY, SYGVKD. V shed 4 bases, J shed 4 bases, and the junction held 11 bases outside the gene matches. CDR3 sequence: CAISAPGDRGGYEQYF. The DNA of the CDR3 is TGTGCCATCAGTGCCCCGGGAGACAGGGGGGGATACGAGCAGTACTTC.

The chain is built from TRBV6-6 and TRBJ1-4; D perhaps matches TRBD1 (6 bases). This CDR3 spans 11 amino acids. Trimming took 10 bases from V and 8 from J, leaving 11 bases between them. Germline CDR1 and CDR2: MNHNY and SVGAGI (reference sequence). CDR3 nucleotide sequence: TGTGCCACCACTAGGGGGGAAAAACTGTTTTTT. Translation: CATTRGEKLFF.

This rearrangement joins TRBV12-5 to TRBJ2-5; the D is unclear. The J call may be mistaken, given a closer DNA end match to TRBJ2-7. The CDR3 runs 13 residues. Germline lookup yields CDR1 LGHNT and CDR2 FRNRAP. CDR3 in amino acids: CASGLGGTFEQYF. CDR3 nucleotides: TGTGCTAGTGGCCTAGGCGGAACATTCGAGCAGTACTTC.

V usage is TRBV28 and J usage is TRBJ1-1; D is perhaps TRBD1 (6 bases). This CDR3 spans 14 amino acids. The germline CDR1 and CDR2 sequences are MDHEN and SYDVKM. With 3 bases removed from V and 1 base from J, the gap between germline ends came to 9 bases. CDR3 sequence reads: CASSFQGRNTEAFF. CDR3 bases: TGTGCCAGCAGTTTTCAGGGGAGGAACACTGAAGCTTTCTTT.

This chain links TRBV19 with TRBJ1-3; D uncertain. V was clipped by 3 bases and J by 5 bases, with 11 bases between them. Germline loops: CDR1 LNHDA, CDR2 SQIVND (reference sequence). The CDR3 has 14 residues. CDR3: CASSIEASRNTIYF. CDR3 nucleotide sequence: TGTGCCAGTAGTATTGAGGCCTCCCGAAACACCATATATTTT.

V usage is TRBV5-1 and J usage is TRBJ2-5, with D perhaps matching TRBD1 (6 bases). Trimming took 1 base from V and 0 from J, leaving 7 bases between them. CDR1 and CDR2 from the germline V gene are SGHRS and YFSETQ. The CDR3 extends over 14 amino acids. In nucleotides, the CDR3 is TGCGCCAGCAGCTTGTCAGGGGACCAAGAGACCCAGTACTTC. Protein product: CASSLSGDQETQYF.